This T cell receptor (beta chain) was retrieved from a study of T cells in Graves' hyperthyroidism and ophthalmopathy. Overall study context: Specimen type is peripheral blood, collected at initial diagnosis prior to any treatment.

Researchers took RNA transcripts and amplified the TCR beta CDR3 regions from them. HTBI primers were used for first-round RT-PCR of the TCR CDR3. TCRdb analysed the multiplex PCR reads with MiXCR anew, one entry per CDR3 protein. The sample includes fewer than 600,000 distinct CDR3 sequences, around 15% seen only once; the top ten take under 20%. V gave up 4 bases and J gave up 8 bases; unmatched junction bases: 10. The CDR3 spans 15 residues. In germline, CDR1 is SEHNR, CDR2 FQNEAQ (reference sequence). Ten or more counts support this clonotype. Hyperthyroidism was newly diagnosed in patients aged 18 to 65 (duration under 2 months).

The specimen was blood. The receptor comes from a woman under 30 with Graves' hyperthyroidism. The chain employs TRBV7-9 and TRBJ1-4, with TRBD1 matching 7 bases. The CDR3 protein is CASSSGDREGEKLFF. CDR3 sequence (DNA): TGTGCCAGCAGCTCTGGAGACAGGGAAGGCGAAAAACTGTTTTTT. Full variable domain (missing parts from reference TRBV7-9 and TRBJ1-4): DTGVSQNPRHKITKRGQNVTFRCDPISEHNRLYWYRQTLGQGPEFLTYFQNEAQLEKSRLLSDRFSAERPKGSFSTLEIQRTEQGDSAMYLCASSSGDREGEKLFFGSGTQLSVL.